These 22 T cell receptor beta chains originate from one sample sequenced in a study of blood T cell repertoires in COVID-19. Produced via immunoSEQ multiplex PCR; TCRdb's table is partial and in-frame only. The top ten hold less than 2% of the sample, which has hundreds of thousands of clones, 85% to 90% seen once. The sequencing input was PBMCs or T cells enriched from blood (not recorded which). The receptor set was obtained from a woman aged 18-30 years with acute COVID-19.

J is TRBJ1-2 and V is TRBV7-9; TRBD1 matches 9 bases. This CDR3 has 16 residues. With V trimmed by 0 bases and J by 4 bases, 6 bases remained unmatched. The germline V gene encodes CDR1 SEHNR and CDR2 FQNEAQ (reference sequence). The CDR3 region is CASSLAQGAQVYGYTF. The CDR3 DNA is TGTGCCAGCAGCTTAGCACAGGGGGCGCAGGTCTATGGCTACACCTTC.

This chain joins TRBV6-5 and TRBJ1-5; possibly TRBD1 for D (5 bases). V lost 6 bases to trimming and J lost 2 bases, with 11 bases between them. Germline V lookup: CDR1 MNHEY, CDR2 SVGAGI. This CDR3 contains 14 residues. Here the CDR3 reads CASRNRGGNQPQHF. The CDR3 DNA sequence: TGTGCCAGCAGGAACCGGGGGGGCAATCAGCCCCAGCATTTT.

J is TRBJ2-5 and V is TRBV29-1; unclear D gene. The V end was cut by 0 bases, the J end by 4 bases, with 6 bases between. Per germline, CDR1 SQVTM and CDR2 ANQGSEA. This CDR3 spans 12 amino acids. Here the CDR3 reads CSVEDGRETQYF. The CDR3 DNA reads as TGCAGCGTTGAAGATGGCAGAGAGACCCAGTACTTC.

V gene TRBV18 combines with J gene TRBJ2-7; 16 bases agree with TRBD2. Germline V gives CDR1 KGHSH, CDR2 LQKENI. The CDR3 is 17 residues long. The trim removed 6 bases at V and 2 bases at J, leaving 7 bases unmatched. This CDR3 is CASSLPGLAGGPYEQYF. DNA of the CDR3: TGTGCCAGCTCCCTCCCGGGACTAGCGGGAGGGCCCTACGAGCAGTACTTC.

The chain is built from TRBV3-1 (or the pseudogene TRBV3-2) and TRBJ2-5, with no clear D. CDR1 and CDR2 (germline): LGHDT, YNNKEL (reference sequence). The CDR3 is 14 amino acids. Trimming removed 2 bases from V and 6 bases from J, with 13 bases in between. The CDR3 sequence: CASSQSFSTQTQYF. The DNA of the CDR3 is TGTGCCAGCAGCCAAAGCTTTTCTACTCAGACCCAGTACTTC.

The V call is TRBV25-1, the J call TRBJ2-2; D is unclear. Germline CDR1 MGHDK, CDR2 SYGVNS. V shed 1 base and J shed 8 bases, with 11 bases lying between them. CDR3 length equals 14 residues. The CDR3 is CASSESHSRGELFF. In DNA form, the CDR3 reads TGTGCCAGCAGTGAATCGCACAGTCGGGGGGAGCTGTTTTTT.

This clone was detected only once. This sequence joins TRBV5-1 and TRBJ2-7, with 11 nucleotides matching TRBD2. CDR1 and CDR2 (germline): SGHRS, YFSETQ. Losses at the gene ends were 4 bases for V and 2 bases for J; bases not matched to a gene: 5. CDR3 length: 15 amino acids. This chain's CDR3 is CASSLGTSGPYEQYF. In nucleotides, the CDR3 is TGCGCCAGCAGCCTCGGGACTAGCGGTCCCTACGAGCAGTACTTC. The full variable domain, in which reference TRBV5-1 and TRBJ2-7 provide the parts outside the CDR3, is KAGVTQTPRYLIKTRGQQVTLSCSPISGHRSVSWYQQTPGQGLQFLFEYFSETQRNKGNFPGRFSGRQFSNSRSEMNVSTLELGDSALYLCASSLGTSGPYEQYFGPGTRLTVT.

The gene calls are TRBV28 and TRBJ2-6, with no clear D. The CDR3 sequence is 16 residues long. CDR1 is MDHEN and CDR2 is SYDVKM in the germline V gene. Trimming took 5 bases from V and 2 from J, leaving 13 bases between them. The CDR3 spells CASSTSAKAGANVLTF. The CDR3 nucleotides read TGTGCCAGCAGTACGAGCGCTAAGGCTGGGGCCAACGTCCTGACTTTC.

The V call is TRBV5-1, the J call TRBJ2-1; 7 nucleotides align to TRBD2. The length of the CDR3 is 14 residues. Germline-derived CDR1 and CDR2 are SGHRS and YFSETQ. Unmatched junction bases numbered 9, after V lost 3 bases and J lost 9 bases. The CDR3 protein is CASSSPRLAGEQFF. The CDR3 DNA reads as TGCGCCAGCAGCTCCCCCAGACTAGCAGGTGAGCAGTTCTTC. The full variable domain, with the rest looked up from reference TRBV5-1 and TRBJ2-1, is KAGVTQTPRYLIKTRGQQVTLSCSPISGHRSVSWYQQTPGQGLQFLFEYFSETQRNKGNFPGRFSGRQFSNSRSEMNVSTLELGDSALYLCASSSPRLAGEQFFGPGTRLTVL.

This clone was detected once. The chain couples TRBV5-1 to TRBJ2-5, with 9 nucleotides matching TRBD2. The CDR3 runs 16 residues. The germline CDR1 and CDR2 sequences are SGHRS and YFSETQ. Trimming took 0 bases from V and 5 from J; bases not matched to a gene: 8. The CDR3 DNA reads TGCGCCAGCAGCTTGGTTGTTAGCGGGAGTGGGGAGACCCAGTACTTC. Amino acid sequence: CASSLVVSGSGETQYF.

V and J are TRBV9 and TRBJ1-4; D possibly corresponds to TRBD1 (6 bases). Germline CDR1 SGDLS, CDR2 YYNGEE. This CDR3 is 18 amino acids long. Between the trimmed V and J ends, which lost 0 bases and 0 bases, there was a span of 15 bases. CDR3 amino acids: CASSVGQVVDATNEKLFF. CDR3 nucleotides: TGTGCCAGCAGCGTAGGACAGGTAGTTGACGCAACTAATGAAAAACTGTTTTTT.

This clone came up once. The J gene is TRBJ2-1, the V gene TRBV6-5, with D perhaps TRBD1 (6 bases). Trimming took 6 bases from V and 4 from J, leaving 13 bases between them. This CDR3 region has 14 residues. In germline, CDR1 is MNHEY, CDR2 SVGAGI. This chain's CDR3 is CASSPRDIYNEQFF. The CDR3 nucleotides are TGTGCCAGCAGCCCCCGGGACATTTACAATGAGCAGTTCTTC.

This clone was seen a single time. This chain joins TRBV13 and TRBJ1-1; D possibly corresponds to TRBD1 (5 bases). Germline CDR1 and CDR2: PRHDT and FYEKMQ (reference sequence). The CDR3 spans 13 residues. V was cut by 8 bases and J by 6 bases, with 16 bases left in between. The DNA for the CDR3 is TGTGCCAGCGGTCGGCGGGGGACCGCTGAAGCTTTCTTT. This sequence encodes CASGRRGTAEAFF.

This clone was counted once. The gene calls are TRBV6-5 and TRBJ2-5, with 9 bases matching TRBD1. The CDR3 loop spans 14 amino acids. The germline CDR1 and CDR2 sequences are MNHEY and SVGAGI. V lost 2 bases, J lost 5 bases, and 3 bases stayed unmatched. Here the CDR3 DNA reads TGTGCCAGCAGTTACGCACAGGGGGCGGAGACCCAGTACTTC. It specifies CASSYAQGAETQYF.

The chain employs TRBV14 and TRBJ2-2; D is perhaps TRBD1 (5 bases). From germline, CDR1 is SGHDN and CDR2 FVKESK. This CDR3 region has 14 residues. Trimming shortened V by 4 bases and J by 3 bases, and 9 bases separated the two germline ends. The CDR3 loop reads CASSPGSYTGELFF. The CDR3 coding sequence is TGTGCCAGCAGCCCAGGGTCCTACACCGGGGAGCTGTTTTTT.

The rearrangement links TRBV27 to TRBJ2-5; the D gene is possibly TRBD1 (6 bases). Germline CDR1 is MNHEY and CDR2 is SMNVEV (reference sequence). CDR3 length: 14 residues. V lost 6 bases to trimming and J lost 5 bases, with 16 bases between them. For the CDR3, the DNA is TGTGCCAGCAGCTCATTAAGGGGGACGGAGACCCAGTACTTC. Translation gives CASSSLRGTETQYF.

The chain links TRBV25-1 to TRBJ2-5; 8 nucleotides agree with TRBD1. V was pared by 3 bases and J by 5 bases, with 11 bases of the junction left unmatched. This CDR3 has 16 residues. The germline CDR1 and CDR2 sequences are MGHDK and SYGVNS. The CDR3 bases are TGTGCCAGCAGTGAGGAGGCGACAGGGGACTTTGAGACCCAGTACTTC. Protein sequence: CASSEEATGDFETQYF.

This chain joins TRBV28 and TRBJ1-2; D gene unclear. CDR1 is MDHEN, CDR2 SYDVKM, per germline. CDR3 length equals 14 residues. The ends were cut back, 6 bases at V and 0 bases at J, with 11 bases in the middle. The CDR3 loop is CASSKTRSNYGYTF. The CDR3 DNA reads TGTGCCAGCAGCAAGACACGATCTAACTATGGCTACACCTTC.

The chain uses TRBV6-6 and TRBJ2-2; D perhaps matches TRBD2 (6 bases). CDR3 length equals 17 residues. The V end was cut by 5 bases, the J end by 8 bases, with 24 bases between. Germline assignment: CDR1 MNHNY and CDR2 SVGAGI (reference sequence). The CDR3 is CASSPLRTGEGRGELFF. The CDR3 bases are TGTGCCAGCAGTCCCCTTCGGACGGGGGAAGGAAGAGGGGAGCTGTTTTTT.

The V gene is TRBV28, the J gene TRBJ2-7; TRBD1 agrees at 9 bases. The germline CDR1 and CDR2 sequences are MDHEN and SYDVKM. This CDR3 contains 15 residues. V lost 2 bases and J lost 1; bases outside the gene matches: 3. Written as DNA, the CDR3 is TGTGCCAGCAGTTTAATTGGGACAGGGTCCTACGAGCAGTACTTC. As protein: CASSLIGTGSYEQYF.

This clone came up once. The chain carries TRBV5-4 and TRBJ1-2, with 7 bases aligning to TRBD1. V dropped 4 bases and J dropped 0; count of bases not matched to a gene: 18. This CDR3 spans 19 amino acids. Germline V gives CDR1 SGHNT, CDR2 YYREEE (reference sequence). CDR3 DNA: TGTGCCAGCAGCATCCTTCCCCTTCGGCAGGGGGGTACTAACTATGGCTACACCTTC. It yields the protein CASSILPLRQGGTNYGYTF.

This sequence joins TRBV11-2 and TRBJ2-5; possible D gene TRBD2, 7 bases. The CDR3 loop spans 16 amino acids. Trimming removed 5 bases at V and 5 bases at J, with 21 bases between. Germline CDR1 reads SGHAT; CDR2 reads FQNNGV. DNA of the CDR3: TGTGCCAGCAGCCTAGGGTTTGCTGGGAGGGGGGAGACCCAGTACTTC. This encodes CASSLGFAGRGETQYF. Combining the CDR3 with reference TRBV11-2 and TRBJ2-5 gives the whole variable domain EAGVAQSPRYKIIEKRQSVAFWCNPISGHATLYWYQQILGQGPKLLIQFQNNGVVDDSQLPKDRFSAERLKGVDSTLKIQPAKLEDSAVYLCASSLGFAGRGETQYFGPGTRLLVL.